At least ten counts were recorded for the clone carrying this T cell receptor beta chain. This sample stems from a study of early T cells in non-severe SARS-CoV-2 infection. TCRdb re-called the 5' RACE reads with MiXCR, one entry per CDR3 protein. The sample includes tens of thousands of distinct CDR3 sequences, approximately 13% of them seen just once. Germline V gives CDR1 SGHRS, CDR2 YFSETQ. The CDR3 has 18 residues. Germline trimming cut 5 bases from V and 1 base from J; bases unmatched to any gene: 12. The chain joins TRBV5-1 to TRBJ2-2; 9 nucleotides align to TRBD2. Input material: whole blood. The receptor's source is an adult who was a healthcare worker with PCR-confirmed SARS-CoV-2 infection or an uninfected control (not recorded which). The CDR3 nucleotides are TGCGCCAGCAGTCGGAACTCATTTAGCGGGAGGAACACCGGGGAGCTGTTTTTT. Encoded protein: CASSRNSFSGRNTGELFF.